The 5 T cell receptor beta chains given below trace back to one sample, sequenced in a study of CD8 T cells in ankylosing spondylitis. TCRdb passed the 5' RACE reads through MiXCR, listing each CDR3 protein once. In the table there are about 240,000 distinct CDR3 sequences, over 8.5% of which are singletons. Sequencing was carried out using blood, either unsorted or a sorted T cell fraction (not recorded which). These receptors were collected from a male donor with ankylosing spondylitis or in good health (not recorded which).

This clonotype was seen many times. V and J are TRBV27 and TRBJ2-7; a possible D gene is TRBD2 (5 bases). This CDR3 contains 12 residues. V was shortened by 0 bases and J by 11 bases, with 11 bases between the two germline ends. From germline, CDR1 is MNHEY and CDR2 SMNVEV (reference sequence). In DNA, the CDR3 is TGTGCCAGCAGTTTATCGAAGGGAGAGGAGTACTTC. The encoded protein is CASSLSKGEEYF.

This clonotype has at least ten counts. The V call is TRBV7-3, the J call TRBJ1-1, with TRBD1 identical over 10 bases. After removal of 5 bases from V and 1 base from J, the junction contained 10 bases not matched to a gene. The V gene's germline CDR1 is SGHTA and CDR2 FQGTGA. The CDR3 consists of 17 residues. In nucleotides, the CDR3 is TGTGCCAGCAGCCAAATTTCGGGACAGGGGCCGAACACTGAAGCTTTCTTT. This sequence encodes CASSQISGQGPNTEAFF.

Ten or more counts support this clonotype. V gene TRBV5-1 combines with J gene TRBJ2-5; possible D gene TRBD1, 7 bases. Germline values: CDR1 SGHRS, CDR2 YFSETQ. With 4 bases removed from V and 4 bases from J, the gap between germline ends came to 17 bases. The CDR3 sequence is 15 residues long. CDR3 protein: CASSLRQGGVETQYF. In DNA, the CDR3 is TGCGCCAGCAGCCTCAGACAGGGAGGAGTAGAGACCCAGTACTTC.

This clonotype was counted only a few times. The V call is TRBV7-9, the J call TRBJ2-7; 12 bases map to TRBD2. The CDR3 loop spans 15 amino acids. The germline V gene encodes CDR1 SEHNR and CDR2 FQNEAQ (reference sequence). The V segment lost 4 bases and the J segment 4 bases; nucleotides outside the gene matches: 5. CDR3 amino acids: CASSSTTSGSYEQYF. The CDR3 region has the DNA TGTGCCAGCAGCTCGACGACTAGCGGGAGTTACGAGCAGTACTTC.

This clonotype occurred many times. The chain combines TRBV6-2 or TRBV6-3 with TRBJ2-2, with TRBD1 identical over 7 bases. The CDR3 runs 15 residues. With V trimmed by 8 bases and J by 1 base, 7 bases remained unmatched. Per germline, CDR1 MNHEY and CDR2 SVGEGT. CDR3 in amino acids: CASGSWTGNTGELFF. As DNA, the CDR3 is TGTGCCAGCGGCTCCTGGACAGGGAACACCGGGGAGCTGTTTTTT.